The rows below give T cell receptor beta chains drawn from one sample of a study of cytomegalovirus exposure and HLA in healthy donors. TCRdb keeps only in-frame clones here, not all; method: immunoSEQ multiplex PCR. The sample lists around 150,000 clones; 80% were seen once. Sequencing was performed on PBMCs. Receptors were obtained from a man aged 18 to 30 in good health and CMV-seropositive. The CDR3 runs from the conserved cysteine through the conserved F or W. Fields, in order: CDR3 protein, CDR3 DNA, D gene, V gene, J gene, clone size. A D gene is named only where the DNA matches it firmly. Some rows have no size entry. The others give once, few or many, or a class for an expanded clone.

cdr3_aa: CASSPRTGGDYGYTF
cdr3_nt: TGTGCCAGTAGTCCACGGACAGGGGGAGACTATGGCTACACCTTC
d_call: TRBD1
v_call: TRBV19
j_call: TRBJ1-2
clone_size: NA

cdr3_aa: CASSVGDTQPQHF
cdr3_nt: TGTGCCAGCAGCGTAGGGGACACTCAGCCCCAGCATTTT
d_call: NA
v_call: TRBV9
j_call: TRBJ1-5
clone_size: NA

cdr3_aa: CASSIPTGSNEKLFF
cdr3_nt: TGTGCCAGTAGTATCCCGACAGGGTCTAATGAAAAACTGTTTTTT
d_call: TRBD1
v_call: TRBV19
j_call: TRBJ1-4
clone_size: NA

cdr3_aa: CASGLTGTGNTGELFF
cdr3_nt: TGTGCTAGTGGTTTGACCGGGACAGGGAACACCGGGGAGCTGTTTTTT
d_call: TRBD1
v_call: TRBV12-5
j_call: TRBJ2-2
clone_size: once

cdr3_aa: CASSLLVPRDYEQYF
cdr3_nt: TGTGCCAGCAGTTTACTTGTGCCCCGCGACTACGAGCAGTACTTC
d_call: NA
v_call: TRBV28
j_call: TRBJ2-7
clone_size: few

cdr3_aa: CASSQDHRGYEQYF
cdr3_nt: TGCGCCAGCAGCCAAGATCACAGGGGCTACGAGCAGTACTTC
d_call: TRBD1
v_call: TRBV4-3
j_call: TRBJ2-7
clone_size: NA

cdr3_aa: CASRRLLAGDLAIQYF
cdr3_nt: TGTGCCAGCAGGAGGCTACTAGCGGGGGACCTAGCCATTCAGTACTTC
d_call: TRBD2
v_call: TRBV27
j_call: TRBJ2-4
clone_size: NA

cdr3_aa: CASSISRTGWARNEQFF
cdr3_nt: TGTGCCAGTAGTATATCTCGGACAGGGTGGGCCCGCAATGAGCAGTTCTTC
d_call: TRBD1
v_call: TRBV19
j_call: TRBJ2-1
clone_size: NA

cdr3_aa: CAWIIEKELVEAFF
cdr3_nt: TGTGCCTGGATAATTGAAAAGGAGTTGGTTGAAGCTTTCTTT
d_call: NA
v_call: TRBV30
j_call: TRBJ1-1
clone_size: NA

cdr3_aa: CASSPGDSGNTIYF
cdr3_nt: TGCGCCAGCAGCCCCGGGGACAGTGGAAACACCATATATTTT
d_call: TRBD1
v_call: TRBV5-1
j_call: TRBJ1-3
clone_size: few

cdr3_aa: CASSFTGGSPEAFF
cdr3_nt: TGCGCCAGCAGCTTCACAGGGGGTTCGCCTGAAGCTTTCTTT
d_call: TRBD1
v_call: TRBV5-1
j_call: TRBJ1-1
clone_size: NA

cdr3_aa: CSVRQGGNQPQHF
cdr3_nt: TGCAGCGTAAGACAGGGGGGAAATCAGCCCCAGCATTTT
d_call: TRBD1
v_call: TRBV29-1
j_call: TRBJ1-5
clone_size: NA

cdr3_aa: CASSRTGLNEQFF
cdr3_nt: TGTGCCAGCAGCCGGACAGGGCTCAATGAGCAGTTCTTC
d_call: TRBD1
v_call: TRBV6-5
j_call: TRBJ2-1
clone_size: NA

cdr3_aa: CASREGQGPYGYTF
cdr3_nt: TGCGCCAGCAGGGAGGGACAGGGACCCTATGGCTACACCTTC
d_call: TRBD1
v_call: TRBV10-2
j_call: TRBJ1-2
clone_size: NA

cdr3_aa: CASSVTGSNQPQHF
cdr3_nt: TGTGCCAGTAGTGTGACAGGGAGCAATCAGCCCCAGCATTTT
d_call: TRBD1
v_call: TRBV19
j_call: TRBJ1-5
clone_size: NA

cdr3_aa: CASSTSVSGGYGYTF
cdr3_nt: TGTGCCAGCAGCACCAGCGTTTCAGGAGGCTATGGCTACACCTTC
d_call: NA
v_call: TRBV5-4
j_call: TRBJ1-2
clone_size: NA

cdr3_aa: CASSIGAGRTQHF
cdr3_nt: TGTGCCAGTAGTATTGGGGCAGGGAGGACCCAGCATTTT
d_call: NA
v_call: TRBV19
j_call: TRBJ1-5
clone_size: NA

cdr3_aa: CASSHSLGGETQYF
cdr3_nt: TGTGCCAGCAGCCATAGCCTAGGTGGAGAGACCCAGTACTTC
d_call: NA
v_call: TRBV7-9
j_call: TRBJ2-5
clone_size: once

cdr3_aa: CASSLAGGAGTDTQYF
cdr3_nt: TGTGCCAGCAGCTTAGCAGGGGGAGCGGGCACAGATACGCAGTATTTT
d_call: NA
v_call: TRBV7-6
j_call: TRBJ2-3
clone_size: NA

cdr3_aa: CASAGFGAEKNRDSNQPQHF
cdr3_nt: TGTGCCAGCGCAGGGTTCGGGGCGGAAAAAAACAGGGATAGCAATCAGCCCCAGCATTTT
d_call: NA
v_call: TRBV18
j_call: TRBJ1-5
clone_size: NA

cdr3_aa: CASSFVGQGDRETQYF
cdr3_nt: TGTGCCAGCAGCTTTGTCGGGCAGGGTGATAGAGAGACCCAGTACTTC
d_call: NA
v_call: TRBV13
j_call: TRBJ2-5
clone_size: NA

cdr3_aa: CASSQELQRVGYGYTF
cdr3_nt: TGCGCCAGCAGCCAAGAACTTCAGAGGGTAGGGTATGGCTACACCTTC
d_call: NA
v_call: TRBV4-3
j_call: TRBJ1-2
clone_size: NA

cdr3_aa: CASSHGLASYNEQFF
cdr3_nt: TGTGCCAGCAGCCATGGACTAGCCTCCTACAATGAGCAGTTCTTC
d_call: TRBD2
v_call: TRBV7-2
j_call: TRBJ2-1
clone_size: NA

cdr3_aa: CASSANTNTGELFF
cdr3_nt: TGTGCCAGCAGTGCGAACACGAACACCGGGGAGCTGTTTTTT
d_call: NA
v_call: TRBV25-1
j_call: TRBJ2-2
clone_size: NA

cdr3_aa: CAINTGTGASNYGYTF
cdr3_nt: TGTGCCATCAACACTGGGACAGGGGCCAGCAACTATGGCTACACCTTC
d_call: TRBD1
v_call: TRBV10-3
j_call: TRBJ1-2
clone_size: NA

cdr3_aa: CASSPRTSGRAGETQYF
cdr3_nt: TGCGCCAGCAGCCCTAGGACTAGCGGGAGGGCGGGAGAGACCCAGTACTTC
d_call: TRBD2
v_call: TRBV5-1
j_call: TRBJ2-5
clone_size: NA

cdr3_aa: CASSATTGNEKLFF
cdr3_nt: TGTGCCAGCAGCGCGACGACAGGGAATGAAAAACTGTTTTTT
d_call: TRBD1
v_call: TRBV9
j_call: TRBJ1-4
clone_size: NA

cdr3_aa: CASSMTDRASNYGYTF
cdr3_nt: TGTGCCAGTAGTATGACTGACAGGGCCTCTAACTATGGCTACACCTTC
d_call: TRBD1
v_call: TRBV19
j_call: TRBJ1-2
clone_size: NA

cdr3_aa: CASSRREGREKLFF
cdr3_nt: TGTGCCAGCAGTAGAAGGGAGGGACGGGAAAAACTGTTTTTT
d_call: NA
v_call: TRBV6-5
j_call: TRBJ1-4
clone_size: NA